This TCR beta chain stems from a study of control samples from healthy donors and cancer patients. Method: immunoSEQ multiplex PCR; TCRdb's copy keeps in-frame clones and lacks some. There are more than 25,000 clones in the sample; 91% occur only once, and approximately 12% lies in the top ten. The germline V gene has CDR1 SGHVS and CDR2 FNYEAQ. Between the trimmed V and J ends, which lost 2 bases and 6 bases, there was a span of 8 bases. The CDR3 extends over 13 amino acids. The receptor was derived from a man aged 45-60 years with lung cancer. Sequenced: PBMCs. V and J are TRBV7-6 and TRBJ2-1; a possible D gene is TRBD1 (5 bases). Here the CDR3 reads CASSLWTSNEQFF. In nucleotides, the CDR3 is TGTGCCAGCAGCTTATGGACATCCAATGAGCAGTTCTTC.